This TCR beta chain was retrieved from a study of PD-L1 blockade in urothelial cancer. V shed 0 bases, J shed 3 bases, and the junction held 2 bases outside the gene matches. Germline CDR1 is SGDLS and CDR2 is YYNGEE. The CDR3 contains 14 residues. The data were produced by immunoSEQ multiplex PCR, yet TCRdb's version contains in-frame clones alone and is incomplete. The sample has some 100,000 clones, around 90% seen once. The TCR sequence derives from a woman at least 80 years old with urothelial cancer. This rearrangement joins TRBV9 to TRBJ2-7; TRBD2 aligns across 8 bases. Sample: PBMCs, taken around atezolizumab (anti-PD-L1) treatment. This CDR3 reads CASSVGGGNYEQYF. In nucleotides, the CDR3 is TGTGCCAGCAGCGTAGGCGGGGGGAACTACGAGCAGTACTTC.